The 19 T cell receptor beta chains listed next were all sequenced from one sample in a study of T cells in Graves' hyperthyroidism and ophthalmopathy. RNA transcripts yielded amplified TCR beta CDR3 regions. RT-PCR in the first round (using the HTBI primer set) targeted the TCR CDR3. In TCRdb, the multiplex PCR reads were re-called with MiXCR into one record per CDR3 protein. The sample lists around 300,000 distinct CDR3 sequences; less than 30% were seen once. The sequenced sample consisted of blood. The receptors derive from a man aged 40-49 years with Graves' hyperthyroidism that later progressed to Graves' ophthalmopathy.

The rearrangement links TRBV4-1 to TRBJ2-5; 10 bases fit TRBD1. V trimming: 1 base; J trimming: 5 bases; junction bases outside the gene matches: 7. Germline V CDR1 and CDR2: MGHRA, YSYEKL. CDR3 size: 16 residues. In nucleotides, the CDR3 is TGCGCCAGCAGCCAAGTATCTCCGGGACAGGGGGAGACCCAGTACTTC. Protein product: CASSQVSPGQGETQYF.

The V gene is TRBV12-3 or TRBV12-4, the J gene TRBJ1-5; 7 positions agree with TRBD1. The CDR3 contains 17 residues. V lost 7 bases, J lost 3 bases, and 15 bases stayed unmatched. CDR3 in amino acids: CASTNSQGPVHNQPQHF. The CDR3 bases are TGTGCCAGCACCAATTCACAGGGGCCCGTCCACAATCAGCCCCAGCATTTT.

This clonotype was observed at least ten times. The gene calls are TRBV11-3 and TRBJ1-1, with unresolved D. Trimming pared 6 bases from V and 5 bases from J, leaving 13 bases between. The CDR3 loop spans 13 amino acids. CDR1 is SGHNT, CDR2 YENEEA, per germline. CDR3 residues: CASSPGLGTEAFF. DNA of the CDR3: TGTGCCAGCAGTCCCGGGTTAGGAACTGAAGCTTTCTTT.

The rearrangement uses TRBV12-3 or TRBV12-4 and TRBJ1-2; 9 bases line up with TRBD1. This CDR3 contains 15 residues. V shed 6 bases, J shed 3 bases, and the junction held 8 bases outside the gene matches. CDR3 residues: CASRARDRDYYGYTF. The DNA of the CDR3 is TGTGCCAGCAGAGCGCGGGACAGGGATTACTATGGCTACACCTTC.

At least ten counts were recorded for this clonotype. The CDR3 DNA reads as TGTGCCAGTAGGCAGAGTAGTGGCACAGATACGCAGTATTTT. Amino acid sequence: CASRQSSGTDTQYF. The chain combines TRBV19 with TRBJ2-3; D gene unclear. Germline V gene sequence: CDR1 LNHDA, CDR2 SQIVND (reference sequence). This CDR3 has 14 residues. The ends were cut back, 6 bases at V and 1 base at J, with 11 bases in the middle.

This clonotype was recorded at least ten times. V usage is TRBV10-2 and J usage is TRBJ2-7; 11 bases fit TRBD1. The CDR3 loop spans 12 amino acids. Germline-derived CDR1 and CDR2 are WSHSY and SAAADI. J was trimmed by 7 bases and V by 7 bases; bases with no gene match: 3. CDR3 sequence: CASKDRGQEQYF. The CDR3 region has the DNA TGCGCCAGCAAGGACAGGGGGCAAGAGCAGTACTTC.

In its sample, this clonotype was seen many times. The junction shows a germline mismatch at one end, possibly a read error. J is TRBJ2-7 and V is TRBV7-3, with 7 bases that match TRBD2. CDR1 is SGHTA and CDR2 is FQGTGA in the germline V gene. CDR3 length: 17 residues. The CDR3 region is CASSLIGLAETSYEQCF. CDR3 DNA: TGTGCCAGCAGCTTAATTGGGCTAGCGGAGACCTCCTACGAGCAGTGCTTC.

This clonotype was recorded at least ten times. This sequence joins TRBV20-1 and TRBJ1-5, with D maybe TRBD1 (5 bases). V was trimmed by 3 bases and J by 6 bases, leaving 18 bases between them. Germline CDR1 is DFQATT and CDR2 is SNEGSKA (reference sequence). The CDR3 has 15 residues. The CDR3 spells CSASITMGRTQPQHF. The CDR3 DNA reads TGCAGTGCTAGCATCACTATGGGGCGGACTCAGCCCCAGCATTTT.

This rearrangement joins TRBV12-3 or TRBV12-4 to TRBJ1-3, with D unresolved. The germline V and J ends were trimmed by 11 bases and 1 base, with 6 bases remaining between them. CDR3 size: 11 residues. This CDR3 is CAVGSGNTIYF. Here the CDR3 DNA reads TGTGCCGTTGGTTCTGGAAACACCATATATTTT.

This clonotype was recorded many times. This chain links TRBV20-1 with TRBJ1-1; D unresolved. Germline CDR1 is DFQATT and CDR2 is SNEGSKA (reference sequence). The CDR3 length is 11 residues. In DNA form, the CDR3 reads TGCAGCCTTCCTCCGAACACTGAAGCTTTCTTT. Translation gives CSLPPNTEAFF.

This clonotype was seen repeatedly, ten times or more. The chain employs TRBV6-5 and TRBJ2-5; unclear D gene. Germline V gene lookup returns CDR1 MNHEY and CDR2 SVGAGI. This CDR3 contains 13 residues. Between the trimmed V and J ends, which lost 4 bases and 2 bases, there was a span of 8 bases. The CDR3 nucleotides read TGTGCCAGCAGTTCTAGGCCGCAAGAGACCCAGTACTTC. Translated: CASSSRPQETQYF.

This clonotype was observed at least ten times. V usage is TRBV5-1 and J usage is TRBJ1-2; possible D gene TRBD1, 6 bases. CDR1 SGHRS and CDR2 YFSETQ come from the germline V gene. CDR3 length: 13 amino acids. The V gene lost 1 base and the J gene lost 6 bases, with 10 bases spanning the gap. The DNA for the CDR3 is TGCGCCAGCAGCTTGAGGGACAATCATGGCTACACCTTC. It translates to CASSLRDNHGYTF.

This clonotype was counted ten times or more. The chain couples TRBV11-1 to TRBJ1-1; D gene unclear. Germline assignment: CDR1 SGHAT and CDR2 FQDESV (reference sequence). The CDR3 is made up of 18 amino acids. Trimming left V 5 bases short and J 0 bases short, with 22 bases between. The CDR3 here is CASSPQGITSPMNTEAFF. The CDR3 bases are TGTGCCAGCAGCCCCCAAGGGATTACCAGCCCTATGAACACTGAAGCTTTCTTT.

This clonotype was recorded many times. The J gene is TRBJ2-7, the V gene TRBV10-3; D tentatively fits TRBD1 or TRBD2 (5 bases each). The V and J ends lost 9 bases and 0 bases respectively, with 9 bases between them. This CDR3 is built from 12 residues. In germline, CDR1 is ENHRY, CDR2 SYGVKD. The chain's CDR3 is CAISGTSYEQYF. CDR3 nucleotides: TGTGCCATTTCCGGGACCTCCTACGAGCAGTACTTC.

The genes are TRBV20-1 and TRBJ2-7; D possibly uses TRBD1 or TRBD2 (6 bases each). This CDR3 has 11 residues. The ends were cut back, 4 bases at V and 10 bases at J, with 14 bases in the middle. Germline CDR1 reads DFQATT; CDR2 reads SNEGSKA (reference sequence). The CDR3 sequence is CSAKEGGRQYF. The CDR3 coding sequence is TGCAGTGCTAAAGAGGGGGGCCGACAGTACTTC.

The rearrangement uses TRBV27 and TRBJ2-7; a weak D match, TRBD2 (7 bases). Germline V CDR1 and CDR2: MNHEY, SMNVEV (reference sequence). CDR3 size: 14 residues. Trimming removed 5 bases at V and 5 bases at J, with 16 bases between. The CDR3 DNA follows: TGTGCCAGCAGTCCACCCCGGGGGGCTAACGAGCAGTACTTC. It codes for CASSPPRGANEQYF.

This clonotype has ten or more counts. The chain has TRBV28 and TRBJ2-2; D call uncertain. CDR1 and CDR2 (germline): MDHEN, SYDVKM. V lost 0 bases, J lost 5 bases, and 7 bases lay in between. CDR3 size: 14 residues. Written as DNA, the CDR3 is TGTGCCAGCAGTTTATGGCAGAGAACCGGGGAGCTGTTTTTT. It is translated as CASSLWQRTGELFF. Drawing the rest from reference TRBV28 and TRBJ2-2, the complete variable domain is DVKVTQSSRYLVKRTGEKVFLECVQDMDHENMFWYRQDPGLGLRLIYFSYDVKMKEKGDIPEGYSVSREKKERFSLILESASTNQTSMYLCASSLWQRTGELFFGEGSRLTVL.

This clonotype appeared many times. The chain joins TRBV7-2 to TRBJ1-5; D call uncertain. The CDR3 extends over 15 amino acids. The V and J ends lost 1 base and 3 bases respectively, with 10 bases between them. From germline, CDR1 is SGHTA and CDR2 FQGNSA. The CDR3 region is CASSLVWVPNQPQHF. CDR3 DNA: TGTGCCAGCAGCTTAGTCTGGGTACCCAATCAGCCCCAGCATTTT.

This clonotype was seen repeatedly, ten times or more. V and J are TRBV25-1 and TRBJ2-2; 8 positions agree with TRBD1. CDR1 MGHDK and CDR2 SYGVNS come from the germline V gene. After removal of 2 bases from V and 6 bases from J, the junction contained 2 bases not matched to a gene. This CDR3 spans 14 amino acids. As DNA, the CDR3 is TGTGCCAGCAGTGAACAGGGGGCGGCCGGGGAGCTGTTTTTT. This gives the protein CASSEQGAAGELFF.